These T cell receptor beta chains were read from a single sample in a study of CD8 T cells in cerebrospinal fluid in Alzheimer's disease. From the 10x single-cell sequencing reads, TCRdb lists one entry per CDR3 protein and no DNA. The sample table sets out more than 1,000 distinct CDR3 sequences. The specimen was cerebrospinal fluid. These receptors were collected from a human donor with Parkinson's disease. The CDR3 runs from the conserved cysteine through the conserved F or W. The order of the fields is V gene, clone size, J gene, CDR3 protein. The size field is filled for only some rows; it gives once, few, many or a size class.

TRBV7-2	medium-sized	TRBJ1-4	CASSTNRAVNEKLFF
TRBV2	medium-sized	TRBJ2-3	CASSGTSGRTDTQYF
TRBV11-2	medium-sized	TRBJ2-3	CASSLRQGTDTQYF
TRBV2	-	TRBJ2-7	CASSVRISYEQYF
TRBV20-1	medium-sized	TRBJ2-5	CSATGTGRQETQYF
TRBV3-1	-	TRBJ2-7	CASSHHTSYEQYF
TRBV10-1	-	TRBJ2-3	CASSESWVHDTQYF
TRBV29-1	medium-sized	TRBJ1-1	CSVGGRTEAFF
TRBV6-5	-	TRBJ1-2	CASSYSGQGVFGYTF
TRBV6-2/TRBV6-3	medium-sized	TRBJ2-7	CASTLPDPTYEQYF
TRBV12-3/TRBV12-4	medium-sized	TRBJ2-7	CASSITRLAGLTYEQYF
TRBV7-6	medium-sized	TRBJ2-1	CASSLTSGGYSYNEQFF
TRBV19	-	TRBJ2-7	CASSTPFGASHEQYF
TRBV12-5	large	TRBJ2-1	CASGLPDNEQFF
TRBV10-3	large	TRBJ1-5	CAISRESGNQPQHF
TRBV30	large	TRBJ2-7	CAWTKTSGSYEQYF
TRBV5-1	large	TRBJ1-1	CASRPRLEGAEAFF
TRBV11-2	medium-sized	TRBJ2-7	CASSLIVSEQYF
TRBV9	medium-sized	TRBJ2-6	CASNKMSSGANVLTF
TRBV6-6	large	TRBJ1-6	CASSYGFRGQGFNSPLHF
TRBV13	medium-sized	TRBJ1-6	CASSFLQGTQGNSPLHF
TRBV10-3	medium-sized	TRBJ2-1	CAISVGTGQDNNEQFF
TRBV4-1	medium-sized	TRBJ2-4	CASSQLGQGAKNIQYF
TRBV20-1	medium-sized	TRBJ1-1	CSARSQAGTEAFF
TRBV27	medium-sized	TRBJ2-1	CASTSQGANEQFF
TRBV6-1	medium-sized	TRBJ1-1	CASSEAQGRVTEAFF
TRBV29-1	medium-sized	TRBJ2-7	CSVEQGYEQYF